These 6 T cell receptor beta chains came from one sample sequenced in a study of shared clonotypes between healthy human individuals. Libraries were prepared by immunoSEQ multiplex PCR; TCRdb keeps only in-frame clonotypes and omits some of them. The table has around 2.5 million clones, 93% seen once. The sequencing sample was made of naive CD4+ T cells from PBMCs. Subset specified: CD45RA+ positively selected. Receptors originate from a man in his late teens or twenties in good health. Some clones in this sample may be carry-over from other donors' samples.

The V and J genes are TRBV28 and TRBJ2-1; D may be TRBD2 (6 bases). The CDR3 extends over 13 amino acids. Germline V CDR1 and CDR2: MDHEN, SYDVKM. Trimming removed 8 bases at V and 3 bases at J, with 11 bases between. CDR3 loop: CASDSGFYNEQFF. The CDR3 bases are TGTGCCAGCGATAGCGGTTTCTACAATGAGCAGTTCTTC. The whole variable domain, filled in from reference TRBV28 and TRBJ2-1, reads DVKVTQSSRYLVKRTGEKVFLECVQDMDHENMFWYRQDPGLGLRLIYFSYDVKMKEKGDIPEGYSVSREKKERFSLILESASTNQTSMYLCASDSGFYNEQFFGPGTRLTVL.

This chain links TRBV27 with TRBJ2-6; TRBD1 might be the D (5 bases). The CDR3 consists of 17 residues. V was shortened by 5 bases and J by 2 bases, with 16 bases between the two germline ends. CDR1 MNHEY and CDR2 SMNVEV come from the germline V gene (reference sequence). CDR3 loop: CASSVARWGPGANVLTF. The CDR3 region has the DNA TGTGCCAGCAGTGTAGCCCGCTGGGGCCCTGGGGCCAACGTCCTGACTTTC.

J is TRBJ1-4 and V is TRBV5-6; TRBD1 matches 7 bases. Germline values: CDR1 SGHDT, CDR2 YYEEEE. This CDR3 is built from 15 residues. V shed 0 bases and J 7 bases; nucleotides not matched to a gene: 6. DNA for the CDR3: TGTGCCAGCAGCTTGGATCCAGGGGGTAGTGAAAAACTGTTTTTT. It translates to CASSLDPGGSEKLFF.

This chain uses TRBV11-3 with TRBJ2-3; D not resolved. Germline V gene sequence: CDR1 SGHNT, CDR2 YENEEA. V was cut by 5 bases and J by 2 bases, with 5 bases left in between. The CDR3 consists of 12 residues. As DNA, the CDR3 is TGTGCCAGCAGCCCTAACACAGATACGCAGTATTTT. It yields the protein CASSPNTDTQYF.

For the CDR3, the DNA is TGTGCCAGCAGCTTGGGACTAGCGGATACCTACGAGCAGTACTTC. It translates to CASSLGLADTYEQYF. V and J are TRBV5-6 and TRBJ2-7; 9 nucleotides agree with TRBD2. The germline V gene has CDR1 SGHDT and CDR2 YYEEEE. V lost 0 bases, J lost 2 bases, and 3 bases stayed unmatched. The CDR3 covers 15 residues.

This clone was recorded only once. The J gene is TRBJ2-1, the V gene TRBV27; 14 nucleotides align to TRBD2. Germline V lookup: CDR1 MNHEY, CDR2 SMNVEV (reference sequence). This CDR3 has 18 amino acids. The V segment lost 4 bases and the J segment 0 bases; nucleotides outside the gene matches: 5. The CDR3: CASSSGTSGRSSYNEQFF. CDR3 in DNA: TGTGCCAGCAGTTCAGGGACTAGCGGGAGATCCTCCTACAATGAGCAGTTCTTC.